A single sample is the source of the 13 T cell receptor beta chains below, sequenced in a study of OX40 agonist ivuxolimab in advanced cancers. The data were produced by immunoSEQ multiplex PCR, yet TCRdb's version contains in-frame clones alone and is incomplete. The sample lists under 85,000 clones; approximately 93% were seen once. The sequencing here drew on CD4+ or CD8+ T cells sorted from blood, taken in a trial of the OX40 agonist ivuxolimab. The receptors originated from an adult with an advanced solid tumor such as melanoma, head and neck, liver or kidney cancer.

The chain uses TRBV7-2 and TRBJ2-1; TRBD2 is a possible D gene (6 bases). The CDR3 sequence is 16 residues long. Trimming left V 4 bases short and J 9 bases short, with 22 bases between. Germline CDR1 reads SGHTA; CDR2 reads FQGNSA. The CDR3 bases are TGTGCCAGCAGCTCTAGGGACTCCCAGTACAAAGGTGAGCAGTTCTTC. It yields the protein CASSSRDSQYKGEQFF.

The CDR3 is CASSQEGSAFF. The CDR3 DNA is TGTGCCAGCAGCCAGGAGGGATCTGCTTTCTTT. The V gene is TRBV13, the J gene TRBJ1-1, with D unresolved. There are 11 residues in the CDR3. Trimming left V 5 bases short and J 11 bases short, with 12 bases between. In germline, CDR1 is PRHDT, CDR2 FYEKMQ (reference sequence).

This sequence joins TRBV2 and TRBJ1-5; D uncertain. Trimming took 6 bases from V and 0 from J, leaving 12 bases between them. Germline V gene sequence: CDR1 SNHLY, CDR2 FYNNEI. The CDR3 consists of 15 residues. CDR3 loop: CASRGFSYSNQPQHF. In nucleotides, the CDR3 is TGTGCCAGCAGAGGGTTTAGTTATAGCAATCAGCCCCAGCATTTT.

The chain uses TRBV21-1 and TRBJ2-7; TRBD1 is the table's D call and was not checked against the DNA. TRBV21-1 is tagged as a pseudogene. The CDR3 extends over 14 amino acids. The CDR3 nucleotides read TGTGCCAGCAGCGCGCGGGACAGAGACTACGAGCAGTACTTC. It is translated as CASSARDRDYEQYF.

This chain links TRBV30 with TRBJ2-1; 9 positions match TRBD2. The CDR3 has 15 amino acids. Trimming at V came to 6 bases and at J to 2 bases, leaving 8 bases not matched to a gene. Germline V gene data show CDR1 as GTSNPN and CDR2 as SVGIG (reference sequence). The CDR3 loop reads CACLTSGDAYNEQFF. CDR3 coding DNA: TGTGCCTGCTTGACTAGCGGAGATGCCTACAATGAGCAGTTCTTC.

The V gene is TRBV6-6, the J gene TRBJ2-1; 9 nucleotides match TRBD2. CDR1 and CDR2 (germline): MNHNY, SVGAGI (reference sequence). The V and J ends lost 2 bases and 7 bases, in that order; junction bases with no gene match: 6. The CDR3 runs 15 residues. The CDR3 spells CASSYIGGRVNEQFF. The CDR3 DNA reads TGTGCCAGCAGTTACATCGGCGGGAGGGTAAATGAGCAGTTCTTC.

The chain combines TRBV13 with TRBJ1-1; D ambiguous. This CDR3 region has 15 residues. V lost 0 bases and J lost 3, with 11 bases in between. CDR1 and CDR2 (germline): PRHDT, FYEKMQ (reference sequence). The CDR3 region has the DNA TGTGCCAGCAGCTTAGGCCGTCGCACTTACACTGAAGCTTTCTTT. It translates to CASSLGRRTYTEAFF.

The chain is built from TRBV9 and TRBJ2-7; D is undetermined. Germline assignment: CDR1 SGDLS and CDR2 YYNGEE. V shed 1 base and J shed 0 bases, with 5 bases lying between them. CDR3 length: 13 residues. CDR3 sequence: CASSVSNSYEQYF. In nucleotides, the CDR3 is TGTGCCAGCAGCGTAAGTAACTCCTACGAGCAGTACTTC.

The CDR3 region has the DNA TGTGCCAGTAGTATAGATCGGGGACACAACAATGAGCAGTTCTTC. Encoded protein: CASSIDRGHNNEQFF. The chain employs TRBV19 and TRBJ2-1; tentative D call: TRBD1 (6 bases). Trimming took off 0 bases at V and 5 bases at J, with 11 bases between the two ends. Germline V lookup: CDR1 LNHDA, CDR2 SQIVND (reference sequence). The CDR3 totals 15 residues.

This clone was counted once. The J gene is TRBJ2-7, the V gene TRBV7-9; tentative D call: TRBD1 (6 bases). The CDR3 loop spans 13 amino acids. Germline lookup yields CDR1 SEHNR and CDR2 FQNEAQ (reference sequence). V lost 5 bases, J lost 1 base, and 9 bases lay in between. The CDR3 region is CASSHGQSYEQYF. In DNA, the CDR3 is TGTGCCAGCAGCCACGGACAGTCCTACGAGCAGTACTTC.

This clone has a handful of counts. The rearrangement links TRBV7-9 to TRBJ2-7, with TRBD2 matching 10 bases. The germline V gene encodes CDR1 SEHNR and CDR2 FQNEAQ (reference sequence). CDR3 length: 15 amino acids. V gave up 4 bases and J gave up 2 bases; unmatched junction bases: 5. The CDR3 spells CASSSRTSGAYEQYF. CDR3 nucleotide sequence: TGTGCCAGCAGCTCGCGGACTAGCGGTGCCTACGAGCAGTACTTC.

The chain joins TRBV9 to TRBJ1-1; D call uncertain. This CDR3 has 13 residues. CDR1 is SGDLS and CDR2 is YYNGEE in the germline V gene. V gave up 4 bases and J gave up 6 bases, with 13 bases separating them. DNA of the CDR3: TGTGCCAGCAGCTGGGCCCAGACCCCTGAAGCTTTCTTT. This gives the protein CASSWAQTPEAFF. Drawing the rest from reference TRBV9 and TRBJ1-1, the complete variable domain is DSGVTQTPKHLITATGQRVTLRCSPRSGDLSVYWYQQSLDQGLQFLIQYYNGEERAKGNILERFSAQQFPDLHSELNLSSLELGDSALYFCASSWAQTPEAFFGQGTRLTVV.

The chain carries TRBV27 and TRBJ2-7, with 11 bases matching TRBD1. The CDR3 has 14 residues. V shed 4 bases and J 5 bases; nucleotides not matched to a gene: 4. Germline lookup yields CDR1 MNHEY and CDR2 SMNVEV (reference sequence). The CDR3 is CASSSDRGLDEQYF. In DNA form, the CDR3 reads TGTGCCAGCAGTTCGGACAGGGGGCTGGACGAGCAGTACTTC.